This T cell receptor (beta chain) was sequenced in a study of CD8 T cells in ankylosing spondylitis (dated by TCRdb to 2017 to 2019). With regard to the full study: To find TCR variants linked to disease, the study profiled T cell receptor beta repertoires in ankylosing spondylitis patients and healthy donors. Peripheral blood samples were taken, and synovial fluid was additionally collected from ankylosing spondylitis patients. The full study cohort comprised around 25 ankylosing spondylitis patients and approximately 100 healthy donors. Paper-wide results and their limitations: The disease-linked clones showed a CD8+ phenotype and occurred at relatively low frequencies in peripheral blood. Blood from ankylosing spondylitis patients appeared to be characterized by a TCR beta motif composed of about eight highly homologous amino acid variants. Significant enrichment of the disease-linked clones was reported in matched synovial fluid samples from ankylosing spondylitis patients. Some of the motif variants had been reported before in the synovial fluid and blood of reactive arthritis patients, a finding that suggests common disease-initiation mechanisms.

Taken from the germline V gene (reference sequence), the CDR1 and CDR2 loops are DFQATT and SNEGSKA. Trimming accounts for 4 bases at V and 6 bases at J, while the number of junction bases matched to no gene is 6. Spanning cysteine to phenylalanine, the CDR3 consists of 12 amino acids. Only the CDR3 DNA stays, 36 bases, in frame from base 1. The sample holds a few counts of this clonotype. What antigen it recognizes has not been identified. Per-nucleotide qualities are absent, and no much larger clonotype sits a single base away. Sequenced on an Illumina HiSeq 2500. TCR beta libraries were prepared by quantitative 5'-RACE with molecular barcodes. As for the original processing: Disease-linked TCR variants were identified with a new computational method built on a probabilistic model of VDJ rearrangement. TCRdb applied fastp at Q25 and MiXCR to the public reads, then kept only in-frame beta chains. Identical CDR3 protein sequences are pooled into one entry, listed with their most common genes and DNA. The V and J calls come from TCRdb's annotation, not from the publication. The sample table holds a few hundred thousand distinct CDR3 sequences, of which 20% to 30% were seen once. The biggest ten clones account for 0.5% to 0.65% of the sample.

This sequence was found in a male donor with ankylosing spondylitis or in good health (not recorded which). The chain couples TRBV20-1 to TRBJ2-7, with 7 bases matching TRBD2. Sequenced: blood, either unsorted or a sorted T cell fraction (not recorded which). CDR3 sequence: CSATTSSGEQYF. The sequence in DNA is TGCAGTGCTACGACTAGCTCGGGCGAGCAGTACTTC.